This T cell receptor (beta chain) appears in the sequencing data of a study of T cell responses to AZD1222 COVID-19 vaccine (dated by TCRdb to the early 2020s). Describing the broader study: A total of approximately 230 trial participants underwent TCR sequencing, of whom about 200 received two doses of AZD1222 and 26 received two doses of the MenACWY control vaccine. Trial participants were enrolled by age into subgroups of 18-55, 56-69 and 70-plus years, and roughly 150, 30 and 60 TCR-sequenced participants, respectively, were included in these subgroups.

As to this clone: It lacks a known antigen. One base away there is no much larger clone; base qualities are not given.

General study outcomes and caveats: Reportedly, close to half of the unique spike-specific TCRs recognized epitopes lying outside the regions that are mutated in the B.1.351 and B.1.1.7 variants. The vaccine-associated CD4 TCRs covered the entire spike protein, and the dominant responses fell in regions 160-218 and 743-854. Participants were mostly white British, with more females than males. The authors suggested clonal diversity may have been underestimated. After two AZD1222 doses, both the breadth and the depth of spike-specific TCRs were significantly higher than at day 0 and than in MenACWY recipients. Because no day 14 peak-response samples were available, repertoires were characterized only after the peak T cell response. In the small 56-69-year group, the increase in depth fell short of significance, most likely because of low power. Conclusions about previously exposed vaccinees were limited because only six AZD1222 recipients were SARS-CoV-2 seropositive at baseline.

The CDR3 regions of human TCRbeta chains were analyzed by immunosequencing. As for how the authors treated the data: Repertoire TCRs were matched against a reference library of SARS-CoV-2-specific TCRs generated with the MIRA antigen-specificity platform. Breadth was defined as the fraction of unique TCRs that were SARS-CoV-2-associated. Depth was defined as the fraction of total T cells that were SARS-CoV-2-associated. Each spike-specific TCR was assigned to its reactive spike region and to a CD4 or CD8 class using the MIRA data. Log10-transformed breadth and depth values were compared by one-way ANOVA with Sidak's multiple comparisons tests. This is the immuneACCESS table as TCRdb keeps it, with only in-frame sequences that have V and J called. A part of the clones is gone; compared with another copy, unresolved V genes explain less than half, and the rest is unexplained. V, J and clone size derive from that table, while D and trimming were established from the DNA sequence. Present in this sample are 95,000 or so clones, roughly nine tenths of which were seen just once. The ten largest make up around 8% of the sample.

The germline V gene encodes CDR1 SGHTA and CDR2 FQGNSA. A distance of 15 bases separates the germline ends of V and J, which lose 4 bases and 0 bases respectively. Including cysteine and phenylalanine, the CDR3 has 17 amino acids. Just CDR3 DNA is preserved here, 51 bases in frame from base 1. The time point label, as the study defines it: about 28 days (+/-7) after the second vaccine dose. AZD1222 recipients whose second dose came at about 4 weeks and those whose second dose came at about 12 weeks were combined into one group, since spike-specific TCR depth and breadth did not differ between the two schedules. Vaccinee samples came from UK trials COV001 and COV002, including a single-blind randomized controlled phase 2/3 trial of AZD1222 (ChAdOx1 nCoV-19) in healthy adults. For TCRbeta chain sequencing, PBMC samples from trial participants were taken at day 0 and at day 28 after the second dose.

This sequence originates from an adult who received the AZD1222 COVID-19 vaccine. The V and J genes are TRBV7-2 and TRBJ1-4; the D region possibly corresponds to TRBD1 (6 bases align). The specimen was peripheral blood, collected 28 days after the second AZD1222 dose. CDR3 sequence: CASSSFGGGSTNEKLFF. The nucleotides read TGTGCCAGCAGCTCGTTCGGGGGCGGGTCAACTAATGAAAAACTGTTTTTT.